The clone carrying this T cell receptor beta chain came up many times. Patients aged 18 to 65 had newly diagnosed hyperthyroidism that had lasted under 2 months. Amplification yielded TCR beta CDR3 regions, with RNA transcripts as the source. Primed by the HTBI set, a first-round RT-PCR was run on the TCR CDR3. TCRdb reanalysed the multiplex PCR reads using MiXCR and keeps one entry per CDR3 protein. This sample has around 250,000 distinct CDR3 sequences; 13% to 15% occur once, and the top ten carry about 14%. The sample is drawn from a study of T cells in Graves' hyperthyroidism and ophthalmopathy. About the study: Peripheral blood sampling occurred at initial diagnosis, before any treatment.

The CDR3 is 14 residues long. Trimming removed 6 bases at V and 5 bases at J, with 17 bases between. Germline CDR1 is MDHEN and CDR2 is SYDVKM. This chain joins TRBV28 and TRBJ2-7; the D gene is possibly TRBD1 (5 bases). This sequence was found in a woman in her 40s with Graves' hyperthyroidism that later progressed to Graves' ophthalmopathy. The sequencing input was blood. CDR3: CASREGHRLNEQYF. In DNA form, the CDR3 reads TGTGCCAGCAGGGAAGGACACCGGTTGAACGAGCAGTACTTC.